These T cell receptor beta chains were read from a single sample in a study of control samples from healthy donors and cancer patients. Clones were sequenced by immunoSEQ multiplex PCR, and TCRdb holds only the in-frame ones, with some missing. The table includes 150,000 to 180,000 clones, roughly 94% detected once. Sequenced input: blood. These receptors all stem from a man aged 35-49 years in good health. The conserved cysteine and the conserved F or W are not part of the CDR3 here.

V	J	length	CDR3
TRBV6-1	TRBJ2-1	15	ASSGRLRGDSYNEQF
TRBV7-2	TRBJ1-2	13	ASSLWDSKSGGYT
TRBV6-1	TRBJ1-6	14	ASSEGSVAYNSPLH
TRBV25-1	TRBJ1-6	13	ASSMTGGHNSPLH
TRBV6-1	TRBJ1-4	10	ASSETGRGLF
TRBV24-1	TRBJ1-2	12	ATSERTVNYGYT
TRBV5-4	TRBJ2-3	14	ASSLGTGVRTDTQY
TRBV9	TRBJ1-2	13	ASSVQLTGNYGYT
TRBV24-1	TRBJ1-5	13	ATSDGGYSNQPQH
TRBV19	TRBJ2-7	13	ASSMGTGNSYEQY
TRBV7-2	TRBJ2-5	11	ASSPGTLETQY
TRBV30	TRBJ2-3	12	AVWASEGTDTQY
TRBV6-6	TRBJ1-5	10	ASSPKAQPQH
TRBV28	TRBJ1-2	12	ASSPGGYRYGYT
TRBV2	TRBJ1-2	11	ASSVQGADGYT
TRBV7-8	TRBJ2-2	17	ASSPGLAGGLMSTGELF
TRBV5-1	TRBJ1-2	11	ASRSTANYGYT
TRBV13	TRBJ1-3	14	ASSLGPGASGNTIY
TRBV11-2	TRBJ2-1	10	ASNWGVSEQF
TRBV28	TRBJ1-6	13	ASLTPGTENSPLH
TRBV14	TRBJ1-3	16	ASSQVDGGRSSGNTIY
TRBV6-1	TRBJ2-2	15	ASSEVGWEGRTGELF
TRBV10-2	TRBJ1-4	11	ASTRVTNEKLF
TRBV27	TRBJ2-5	14	ASSLKDRGPLGTQY
TRBV7-9	TRBJ1-2	11	ASSLGAGEGYT
TRBV6-5	TRBJ1-1	12	ASSKNQGATEAF
TRBV27	TRBJ1-5	13	ASSMTGAINQPQH
TRBV12-3/TRBV12-4	TRBJ2-1	10	ASSFKENEQF
TRBV19	TRBJ2-1	16	ASSIQRTARSSYNEQF
TRBV2	TRBJ2-2	17	ASSAGQVGLAGETGELF
TRBV5-5	TRBJ1-6	12	ASSLTGAGSPLH
TRBV3-1/TRBV3-2	TRBJ2-3	15	ASSQPGLAGDTDTQY
TRBV5-1	TRBJ2-3	14	ASSTWTGSTTDTQY
TRBV28	TRBJ2-7	13	ASSGADRAGYEQY
TRBV21-1	TRBJ2-1	13	ASSKGGPGYNEQF
TRBV3-1/TRBV3-2	TRBJ1-2	12	ASSRQDRGHGYT
TRBV4-2	TRBJ2-2	11	ASSQFLSGELF
TRBV7-2	TRBJ1-6	12	ASSWQWYNSPLH
TRBV27	TRBJ2-2	14	ASSPGLAVNTGELF
TRBV27	TRBJ1-5	15	ASSPGGVVGAGQPQH
TRBV5-6	TRBJ2-1	14	ASSFGGGPPYNEQF
TRBV5-1	TRBJ1-2	12	ASSLAAGGYGYT
TRBV6-6	TRBJ2-2	9	ASRGAGELF
TRBV9	TRBJ2-7	13	ASSPGGTVTYEQY
TRBV14	TRBJ2-4	15	ASSQGSLTLAKNIQY
TRBV19	TRBJ1-1	14	ASSIARQASNTEAF
TRBV5-5	TRBJ2-7	11	ASSLSINYEQY
TRBV18	TRBJ1-2	10	ASSPDRHGYT
TRBV19	TRBJ1-6	11	ASDNGVGSPLH
TRBV21-1	TRBJ2-7	7	ASFREQY
TRBV19	TRBJ2-7	13	ASSIAGGDSYEQY